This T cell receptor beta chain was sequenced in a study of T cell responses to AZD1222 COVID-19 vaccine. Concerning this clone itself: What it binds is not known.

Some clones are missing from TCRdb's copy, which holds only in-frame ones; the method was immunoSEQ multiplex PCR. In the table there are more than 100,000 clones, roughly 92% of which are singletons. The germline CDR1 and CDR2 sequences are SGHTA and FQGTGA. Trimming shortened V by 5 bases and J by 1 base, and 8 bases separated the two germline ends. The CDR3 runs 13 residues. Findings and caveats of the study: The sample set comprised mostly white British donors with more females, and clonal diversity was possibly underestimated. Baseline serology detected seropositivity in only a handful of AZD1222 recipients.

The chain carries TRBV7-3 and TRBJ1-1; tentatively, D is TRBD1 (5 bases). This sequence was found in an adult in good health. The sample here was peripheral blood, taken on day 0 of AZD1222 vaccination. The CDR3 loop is CASSRDRNTEAFF. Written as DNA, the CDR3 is TGTGCCAGCAGCCGTGACAGGAACACTGAAGCTTTCTTT.